The T cell receptor (beta chain) described here comes from a study of T cells in Graves' hyperthyroidism and ophthalmopathy. Study-wide results and caveats: In the blood, most expanded thyroid clonotypes above 0.001 appeared as well.

Comments on this clonotype: Its antigen is not identified.

This CDR3 has 13 amino acids. V lost 5 bases and J 6 bases, leaving 10 bases between the germline ends. CDR1 and CDR2 from the germline V gene are MNHEY and SVGEGT. Using RNA transcripts as the source, TCR beta CDR3 regions were amplified. HTBI primers drove first-round RT-PCR of the TCR CDR3. A single record per CDR3 protein comes from TCRdb applying MiXCR to the multiplex PCR reads. Of roughly 350,000 distinct CDR3 sequences listed, roughly 13% are singletons. Lactation, pregnancy, other autoimmune disease or uncontrolled infection led to exclusion of patients. This clonotype was obtained from a woman in her twenties or thirties with Graves' hyperthyroidism. The V and J genes are TRBV6-2 or TRBV6-3 and TRBJ2-2; D tentatively reads TRBD1 or TRBD2 (5 bases each). Material for sequencing was blood. CDR3 sequence reads: CASSIQEAGELFF. The DNA of the CDR3 is TGTGCCAGCAGTATACAGGAGGCCGGGGAGCTGTTTTTT.